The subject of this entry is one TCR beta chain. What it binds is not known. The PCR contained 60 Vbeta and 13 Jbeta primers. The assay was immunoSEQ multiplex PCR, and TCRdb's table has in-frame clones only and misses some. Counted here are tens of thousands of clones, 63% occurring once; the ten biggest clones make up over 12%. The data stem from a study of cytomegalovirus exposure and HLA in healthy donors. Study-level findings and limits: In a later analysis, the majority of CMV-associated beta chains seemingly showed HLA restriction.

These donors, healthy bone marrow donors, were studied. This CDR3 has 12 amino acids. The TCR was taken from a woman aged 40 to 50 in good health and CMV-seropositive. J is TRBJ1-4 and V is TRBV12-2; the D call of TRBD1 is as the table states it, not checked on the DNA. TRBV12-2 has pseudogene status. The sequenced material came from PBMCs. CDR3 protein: CASRSRQEKLFF. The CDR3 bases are TGTGCAAGTCGCTCCAGACAAGAAAAACTGTTTTTT.